Each of the 3 T cell receptor beta chains below was sequenced from the same sample in a study of T cell repertoires in cytomegalovirus infection. TCRdb re-derived calls from the reads in MiXCR, one entry per CDR3 protein. Of more than 150,000 distinct CDR3 sequences listed, roughly 19% were seen once; the top ten hold 2.9%. The specimen sequenced was PBMCs. Every receptor here comes from a human donor in good health (CMV status not recorded). Some clones in this sample may be carry-over from other donors' samples.

This clonotype was seen more than once but under ten times. J is TRBJ1-2 and V is TRBV29-1; TRBD1 agrees at 10 bases. CDR1 and CDR2 (germline): SQVTM, ANQGSEA. The CDR3 length is 17 residues. The junction had 12 bases not matched to a gene; V was cut back by 1 base and J by 4 bases. CDR3 protein: CSVEVWGQGTAPYGYTF. The CDR3 DNA is TGCAGCGTTGAAGTGTGGGGACAGGGGACCGCCCCCTATGGCTACACCTTC. The whole variable domain, filled in from reference TRBV29-1 and TRBJ1-2, reads SAVISQKPSRDICQRGTSLTIQCQVDSQVTMMFWYRQQPGQSLTLIATANQGSEATYESGFVIDKFPISRPNLTFSTLTVSNMSPEDSSIYLCSVEVWGQGTAPYGYTFGSGTRLTVV.

The rearrangement links TRBV19 to TRBJ2-7, with 8 positions matching TRBD1. Germline V lookup: CDR1 LNHDA, CDR2 SQIVND (reference sequence). The CDR3 is made up of 17 amino acids. The junction had 16 bases not matched to a gene; V was cut back by 4 bases and J by 5 bases. CDR3 residues: CASSTHRRDRGRNEQYF. The CDR3 DNA reads as TGTGCCAGTAGTACTCATAGACGTGACAGGGGACGGAACGAGCAGTACTTC. Full variable domain (outside the CDR3, taken from reference TRBV19 and TRBJ2-7): DGGITQSPKYLFRKEGQNVTLSCEQNLNHDAMYWYRQDPGQGLRLIYYSQIVNDFQKGDIAEGYSVSREKKESFPLTVTSAQKNPTAFYLCASSTHRRDRGRNEQYFGPGTRLTVT.

This clonotype appeared a few times. The chain carries TRBV4-3 and TRBJ2-7; no clear D gene. Germline-derived CDR1 and CDR2 are LGHNA and YSLEER. This CDR3 has 15 amino acids. V lost 0 bases and J lost 4, with 13 bases in between. The CDR3 sequence: CASSQDVGKRYEQYF. CDR3 in DNA: TGCGCCAGCAGCCAAGATGTGGGAAAGAGGTACGAGCAGTACTTC.